Following are 23 T cell receptor beta chains from one sample sequenced in a study of cytotoxic CD8 clonotypes in ibrutinib-treated CLL. Sequencing was performed with immunoSEQ multiplex PCR; in TCRdb, only in-frame clones are kept and a portion is missing. The sample consists of 50,000 to 65,000 clones, approximately 71% of them appearing once. The sample was PBMCs, taken after 12 months of ibrutinib treatment. Every receptor here comes from a human donor with chronic lymphocytic leukemia.

This clone was observed a few times. V and J are TRBV28 and TRBJ1-4; D might be TRBD1 (6 bases). This CDR3 has 17 amino acids. The germline V gene encodes CDR1 MDHEN and CDR2 SYDVKM. Trimming cost V 7 bases and J 7 bases, with 25 bases left between them. CDR3 residues: CASIRGSQGFMAEKLFF. CDR3 coding DNA: TGTGCCAGCATTCGTGGATCACAGGGTTTTATGGCTGAAAAACTGTTTTTT.

This clone was picked up a small number of times. The chain uses TRBV7-2 and TRBJ1-5, with TRBD1 matching over 7 bases. V trimming: 4 bases; J trimming: 4 bases; junction bases outside the gene matches: 4. CDR1 is SGHTA, CDR2 FQGNSA, per germline. This CDR3 is built from 14 residues. CDR3 coding DNA: TGTGCCAGCAGCTCCGGGACAGTGAATCAGCCCCAGCATTTT. Translation gives CASSSGTVNQPQHF.

This clone occurred once. The genes are TRBV7-9 and TRBJ2-7; D may be TRBD2 (5 bases). V lost 5 bases, J lost 5 bases, and 16 bases lay in between. Germline-derived CDR1 and CDR2 are SEHNR and FQNEAQ (reference sequence). This CDR3 spans 14 amino acids. As DNA, the CDR3 is TGTGCCAGCAGCAGAAGAGGAGGTTCCGACGAGCAGTACTTC. Its translation is CASSRRGGSDEQYF.

This clone has a single count. The V call is TRBV28, the J call TRBJ2-2, with TRBD2 identical over 16 bases. V lost 8 bases, J lost 4 bases, and 1 base stayed unmatched. Germline lookup yields CDR1 MDHEN and CDR2 SYDVKM. CDR3 length: 15 residues. The CDR3 protein is CASGTSGRATGELFF. The CDR3 DNA follows: TGTGCCAGCGGGACTAGCGGGAGGGCCACCGGGGAGCTGTTTTTT.

The chain couples TRBV5-1 to TRBJ2-7; 8 nucleotides line up with TRBD1. Germline CDR1 reads SGHRS; CDR2 reads YFSETQ. J was trimmed by 4 bases and V by 0 bases; bases with no gene match: 6. The CDR3 has 15 residues. The chain's CDR3 is CASSLEGQGNYEQYF. The CDR3 coding sequence is TGCGCCAGCAGCTTGGAAGGACAGGGTAATTACGAGCAGTACTTC.

V and J are TRBV7-3 and TRBJ2-3, with D hard to call. This CDR3 has 14 amino acids. Trimming removed 5 bases from V and 0 bases from J, with 9 bases in between. Per the germline V gene, CDR1 is SGHTA and CDR2 is FQGTGA. This chain's CDR3 is CASSPSPSTDTQYF. CDR3 coding DNA: TGTGCCAGCAGCCCCTCCCCAAGCACAGATACGCAGTATTTT.

The chain couples TRBV6-6 to TRBJ2-5; TRBD2 is a possible D gene (5 bases). From germline, CDR1 is MNHNY and CDR2 SVGAGI (reference sequence). The CDR3 length is 16 residues. V lost 4 bases and J lost 6, with 21 bases in between. CDR3: CASSLDPMKAVKTQYF. Written as DNA, the CDR3 is TGTGCCAGCAGTTTGGACCCGATGAAAGCGGTAAAGACCCAGTACTTC.

V is TRBV6-6 and J is TRBJ2-3; TRBD2 might be the D (5 bases). Between the trimmed V and J ends, which lost 7 bases and 6 bases, there was a span of 20 bases. Germline V gives CDR1 MNHNY, CDR2 SVGAGI (reference sequence). The CDR3 runs 15 residues. For the CDR3, the DNA is TGTGCCAGCACACAAACACTAGTTGGCCCTGATACGCAGTATTTT. Translation gives CASTQTLVGPDTQYF.

The chain carries TRBV15 and TRBJ2-3; TRBD2 aligns across 10 bases. The J segment lost 4 bases and the V segment lost 0 bases, leaving 7 bases of the junction unmatched. CDR1 and CDR2 from the germline V gene are LNHNV and YYDKDF (reference sequence). The CDR3 totals 17 residues. For the CDR3, the DNA is TGTGCCACCAGCAGAGATTCCGGGACTAGCGCCCCAGATACGCAGTATTTT. The encoded protein is CATSRDSGTSAPDTQYF.

The chain joins TRBV5-5 to TRBJ2-2; 7 bases match TRBD2. The junction had 9 bases not matched to a gene; V was cut back by 1 base and J by 0 bases. The CDR3 spans 18 residues. Germline lookup yields CDR1 SGHKS and CDR2 YYEKEE (reference sequence). The CDR3 nucleotides read TGTGCCAGCAGCTTGAGGTTAGCTAGCGGTGCGAACACCGGGGAGCTGTTTTTT. Translation gives CASSLRLASGANTGELFF. Full variable domain (missing parts from reference TRBV5-5 and TRBJ2-2): DAGVTQSPTHLIKTRGQQVTLRCSPISGHKSVSWYQQVLGQGPQFIFQYYEKEERGRGNFPDRFSARQFPNYSSELNVNALLLGDSALYLCASSLRLASGANTGELFFGEGSRLTVL.

This clone occurred once. The CDR3: CASSLGPSGRRNEQFF. The DNA for the CDR3 is TGCGCCAGCAGCTTGGGACCTAGCGGGAGGAGAAATGAGCAGTTCTTC. This chain links TRBV5-1 with TRBJ2-1, with 11 positions matching TRBD2. The CDR3 loop spans 16 amino acids. Losses at the gene ends were 0 bases for V and 7 bases for J; bases not matched to a gene: 6. The germline CDR1 and CDR2 sequences are SGHRS and YFSETQ.

The V and J genes are TRBV7-8 and TRBJ2-1, with 10 bases that match TRBD2. In germline, CDR1 is SGHVS, CDR2 FQNEAQ. Trimming at V came to 5 bases and at J to 1 base, leaving 5 bases not matched to a gene. CDR3 length: 16 residues. The DNA for the CDR3 is TGTGCCAGCAGCCTGAGCGGGAGGGGGTCCTACAATGAGCAGTTCTTC. It is translated as CASSLSGRGSYNEQFF.

This clone has just one count. The V call is TRBV30, the J call TRBJ2-1, with TRBD2 matching over 12 bases. The germline gives CDR1 GTSNPN, CDR2 SVGIG (reference sequence). V lost 4 bases, J lost 10 bases, and 8 bases stayed unmatched. The CDR3 length is 14 residues. The CDR3 DNA follows: TGTGCCTGGACTAGCGGGAGGGCCCGCGCCGAGCAGTTCTTC. It specifies CAWTSGRARAEQFF. The entire variable domain, with the rest obtained from reference TRBV30 and TRBJ2-1, is as follows: SQTIHQWPATLVQPVGSPLSLECTVEGTSNPNLYWYRQAAGRGLQLLFYSVGIGQISSEVPQNLSASRPQDRQFILSSKKLLLSDSGFYLCAWTSGRARAEQFFGPGTRLTVL.

The V and J genes are TRBV5-1 and TRBJ2-1; a weak D match, TRBD1 (5 bases). The V end lost 3 bases, the J end lost 10 bases, and 11 bases lay between the germline ends. In germline, CDR1 is SGHRS, CDR2 YFSETQ. The CDR3 has 12 residues. The CDR3 spells CASSWEGAEQFF. In DNA, the CDR3 is TGCGCCAGCAGCTGGGAAGGGGCCGAGCAGTTCTTC.

This clone was counted a single time. The chain employs TRBV10-3 and TRBJ1-5, with 7 bases fitting TRBD1. The CDR3 runs 15 residues. Trimming at V came to 3 bases and at J to 1 base, leaving 3 bases not matched to a gene. The V gene's germline CDR1 is ENHRY and CDR2 SYGVKD. The CDR3 spells CAISEDRASNQPQHF. The CDR3 DNA sequence: TGTGCCATCAGTGAAGACAGGGCGAGCAATCAGCCCCAGCATTTT.

The J gene is TRBJ2-2, the V gene TRBV27; a possible D gene is TRBD2 (5 bases). V lost 3 bases and J 0 bases, leaving 8 bases between the germline ends. The CDR3 has 15 amino acids. CDR1 is MNHEY, CDR2 SMNVEV, per germline (reference sequence). CDR3 DNA: TGTGCCAGCAGTTTGACTAACGCGAACACCGGGGAGCTGTTTTTT. Its protein product is CASSLTNANTGELFF.

This rearrangement joins TRBV7-3 to TRBJ2-3, with TRBD2 matching over 9 bases. After removal of 2 bases from V and 4 bases from J, the junction contained 4 bases not matched to a gene. From germline, CDR1 is SGHTA and CDR2 FQGTGA. The CDR3 spans 15 residues. The CDR3 region has the DNA TGTGCCAGCAGCTTAGGGGCGGGAGGGGCAGATACGCAGTATTTT. Its protein product is CASSLGAGGADTQYF.

The J gene is TRBJ2-7, the V gene TRBV4-2; weak D call: TRBD2 (6 bases). Germline CDR1 reads LGHNA; CDR2 reads YNFKEQ. The CDR3 length is 17 residues. Deletions cut 0 bases from V and 3 bases from J, with 18 bases between. The chain's CDR3 is CASSQEGAWGVYYEQYF. CDR3 DNA: TGTGCCAGCAGCCAAGAAGGGGCTTGGGGGGTTTACTACGAGCAGTACTTC.

The genes are TRBV7-9 and TRBJ1-2; 11 bases fit TRBD1. V shed 4 bases, J shed 4 bases, and the junction held 5 bases outside the gene matches. CDR1 SEHNR and CDR2 FQNEAQ come from the germline V gene (reference sequence). CDR3 size: 15 residues. The CDR3 region has the DNA TGTGCCAGCAGCTGGTGGACAGGGGGCACCTATGGCTACACCTTC. Protein sequence: CASSWWTGGTYGYTF.

This clone was observed a handful of times. The chain links TRBV5-4 to TRBJ1-5; D gene uncertain. CDR3 length: 13 residues. Trimming pared 0 bases from V and 5 bases from J, leaving 6 bases between. CDR1 and CDR2 from the germline V gene are SGHNT and YYREEE (reference sequence). DNA of the CDR3: TGTGCCAGCAGCTTGGAACCCGATCAGCCCCAGCATTTT. Translation gives CASSLEPDQPQHF.

This clone was counted only a few times. The chain links TRBV6-1 to TRBJ2-7; 10 nucleotides align to TRBD2. The CDR3 sequence is 16 residues long. Germline V gene data show CDR1 as MNHNS and CDR2 as SASEGT. The V gene end was trimmed by 4 bases and the J gene end by 0 bases; junction bases not matched to a gene: 6. The CDR3 loop is CASSGTLAGSSYEQYF. The CDR3 DNA follows: TGTGCCAGCAGTGGGACACTAGCGGGGAGCTCCTACGAGCAGTACTTC.

CDR3 nucleotides: TGTGCCAGCAGCCTGTGGGGAACTAATGAAAAACTGTTTTTT. It translates to CASSLWGTNEKLFF. This chain joins TRBV6-6 and TRBJ1-4; D gene uncertain. The CDR3 is 14 residues long. Germline CDR1 MNHNY, CDR2 SVGAGI (reference sequence). V lost 6 bases and J 1 base, leaving 9 bases between the germline ends.

The genes are TRBV5-1 and TRBJ2-7, with D maybe TRBD2 (6 bases). The CDR3 totals 13 residues. Per germline, CDR1 SGHRS and CDR2 YFSETQ. Trimming removed 7 bases at V and 7 bases at J, with 18 bases between. The CDR3 DNA reads TGCGCCAGCGGTACGGAGGGACTGGGGGAGCAGTACTTC. The encoded protein is CASGTEGLGEQYF.